Listed here are 20 T cell receptor beta chains from one sample, sequenced in a study of cytomegalovirus exposure and HLA in healthy donors. The assay was immunoSEQ multiplex PCR, and TCRdb's table has in-frame clones only and misses some. Here the sample spans about 100,000 clones, 70% to 90% being singletons. Sequenced: PBMCs. All receptors come from a woman aged 18-29 years in good health and CMV-seronegative.

The gene calls are TRBV6-5 and TRBJ2-7; TRBD1 matches 9 bases. Per germline, CDR1 MNHEY and CDR2 SVGAGI. After removal of 6 bases from V and 5 bases from J, the junction contained 11 bases not matched to a gene. This CDR3 is 15 amino acids long. The CDR3 spells CASSRTSGTGNEQYF. The CDR3 DNA reads as TGTGCCAGCAGCCGTACCTCCGGGACAGGGAACGAGCAGTACTTC.

The genes are TRBV5-1 and TRBJ2-2, with D possibly being TRBD1 (6 bases). This CDR3 is built from 15 residues. CDR1 and CDR2 (germline): SGHRS, YFSETQ. V lost 4 bases, J lost 3 bases, and 13 bases lay in between. In DNA, the CDR3 is TGCGCCAGCAGCCTCAGACAGGAGTACACCGGGGAGCTGTTTTTT. It yields the protein CASSLRQEYTGELFF.

The chain is built from TRBV29-1 and TRBJ2-2; 7 bases line up with TRBD2. This CDR3 region has 18 residues. Germline CDR1 and CDR2: SQVTM and ANQGSEA. V gave up 5 bases and J gave up 7 bases; unmatched junction bases: 22. CDR3 bases: TGCAGCGTTTGGGCTCCCGCACTGGGGGGGATAAGCGACGGGGAGCTGTTTTTT. Its protein product is CSVWAPALGGISDGELFF.

The CDR3 coding sequence is TGCGCCAGCAGCCATGTTTTCCAGAACACTGAAGCTTTCTTT. Translation gives CASSHVFQNTEAFF. This sequence joins TRBV4-1 and TRBJ1-1; no reliable D call. The CDR3 spans 14 residues. Germline V gene sequence: CDR1 MGHRA, CDR2 YSYEKL. The V gene lost 3 bases and the J gene lost 1 base, with 9 bases spanning the gap.

This clone came up a few times. The chain combines TRBV4-2 with TRBJ2-7; TRBD1 aligns across 7 bases. The CDR3 contains 15 residues. The germline V gene has CDR1 LGHNA and CDR2 YNFKEQ. V lost 1 base and J lost 4; bases outside the gene matches: 7. The CDR3: CASSQATRQGYEQYF. CDR3 DNA sequence: TGTGCCAGCAGCCAAGCGACGAGACAGGGTTACGAGCAGTACTTC.

The chain employs TRBV6-1 and TRBJ1-1, with a weak D call TRBD1 (6 bases). The CDR3 runs 12 residues. Looked up from germline, CDR1 is MNHNS and CDR2 is SASEGT. Trimming stripped 3 bases from V and 10 bases from J, with 12 bases between. Here the CDR3 reads CASSEGGGGAFF. The CDR3 DNA reads as TGTGCCAGCAGTGAGGGGGGCGGGGGAGCTTTCTTT.

The rearrangement uses TRBV5-1 and TRBJ1-4; no firm D call. Germline CDR1 SGHRS, CDR2 YFSETQ. This CDR3 is 17 amino acids long. V was clipped by 1 base and J by 0 bases, with 13 bases between them. CDR3 sequence: CASSLFPNTATNEKLFF. Written as DNA, the CDR3 is TGCGCCAGCAGCTTGTTCCCCAACACCGCAACTAATGAAAAACTGTTTTTT.

The chain links TRBV2 to TRBJ2-7, with 8 bases identical to TRBD1. Germline lookup yields CDR1 SNHLY and CDR2 FYNNEI. The CDR3 sequence is 15 residues long. V dropped 6 bases and J dropped 7; count of bases not matched to a gene: 14. DNA for the CDR3: TGTGCCAGCAGCTCAAGGGTCCAGGGGGCGCGAGAGCAGTACTTC. Protein: CASSSRVQGAREQYF.

A few counts support this clone. The rearrangement joins TRBV19 to TRBJ2-2; TRBD1 agrees at 9 bases. The length of the CDR3 is 14 residues. Germline CDR1 is LNHDA and CDR2 is SQIVND (reference sequence). Trimming at V came to 9 bases and at J to 3 bases, leaving 5 bases not matched to a gene. The CDR3 DNA is TGTGCCAGCTCTAGACAGGGGGACACCGGGGAGCTGTTTTTT. Its protein is CASSRQGDTGELFF.

V is TRBV4-2 and J is TRBJ2-7; possible D gene TRBD2, 6 bases. CDR1 is LGHNA and CDR2 is YNFKEQ in the germline V gene. V lost 0 bases to trimming and J lost 6 bases, with 15 bases between them. This CDR3 comprises 15 residues. The CDR3 reads CASSQELGLRTEQYF. The CDR3 region has the DNA TGTGCCAGCAGCCAAGAGCTGGGACTTAGGACCGAGCAGTACTTC.

The chain joins TRBV19 to TRBJ1-2; TRBD1 matches at 9 bases. Germline V gene data show CDR1 as LNHDA and CDR2 as SQIVND (reference sequence). Trimming cost V 8 bases and J 8 bases; bases outside gene matches: 9. This CDR3 has 13 amino acids. For the CDR3, the DNA is TGTGCCAGTTCGACAGGGGGTCGGTGGGGCTACACCTTC. This gives the protein CASSTGGRWGYTF.

The chain uses TRBV19 and TRBJ2-7; D gene ambiguous. In germline, CDR1 is LNHDA, CDR2 SQIVND (reference sequence). Trimming took off 4 bases at V and 2 bases at J, with 9 bases between the two ends. This CDR3 has 13 amino acids. In DNA, the CDR3 is TGTGCCAGTAGTACAGGTATCCCCTACGAGCAGTACTTC. It specifies CASSTGIPYEQYF.

The chain is built from TRBV27 and TRBJ1-1, with unresolved D. From germline, CDR1 is MNHEY and CDR2 SMNVEV (reference sequence). Trimming stripped 0 bases from V and 4 bases from J, with 6 bases between. This CDR3 has 13 amino acids. The DNA of the CDR3 is TGTGCCAGCAGTTTATCGGAGGTCACTGAAGCTTTCTTT. It encodes CASSLSEVTEAFF.

The count of this clone is one. V is TRBV18 and J is TRBJ2-6; 7 bases fit TRBD1. V gave up 4 bases and J gave up 2 bases; unmatched junction bases: 2. CDR1 and CDR2 from the germline V gene are KGHSH and LQKENI. This CDR3 has 15 residues. CDR3: CASSLGTAGANVLTF. The CDR3 bases are TGTGCCAGCTCACTAGGGACAGCTGGGGCCAACGTCCTGACTTTC.

The V and J genes are TRBV6-4 and TRBJ1-2, with 11 positions matching TRBD1. V shed 5 bases and J 4 bases; nucleotides not matched to a gene: 18. Germline CDR1 is MRHNA and CDR2 is SNTAGT. The CDR3 extends over 19 amino acids. The CDR3 here is CASSSRHGQGARVIYGYTF. In DNA, the CDR3 is TGTGCCAGCAGTTCCCGACACGGACAGGGGGCTCGAGTCATCTATGGCTACACCTTC.

The chain is built from TRBV5-4 and TRBJ1-2; 10 bases are shared with TRBD1. The CDR3 extends over 15 amino acids. The germline gives CDR1 SGHNT, CDR2 YYREEE (reference sequence). The V gene end was trimmed by 4 bases and the J gene end by 4 bases; junction bases not matched to a gene: 7. The CDR3 loop reads CASSLGGTGAYGYTF. The CDR3 region has the DNA TGTGCCAGCAGCCTGGGAGGGACAGGGGCCTATGGCTACACCTTC. The full variable domain, with the rest looked up from reference TRBV5-4 and TRBJ1-2, is ETGVTQSPTHLIKTRGQQVTLRCSSQSGHNTVSWYQQALGQGPQFIFQYYREEENGRGNFPPRFSGLQFPNYSSELNVNALELDDSALYLCASSLGGTGAYGYTFGSGTRLTVV.

This clone has just a few counts. The chain recombines TRBV4-1 with TRBJ2-1; 11 nucleotides agree with TRBD1. The V segment lost 0 bases and the J segment 7 bases; nucleotides outside the gene matches: 8. Germline assignment: CDR1 MGHRA and CDR2 YSYEKL. The length of the CDR3 is 17 residues. CDR3 coding DNA: TGCGCCAGCAGCCAAGATTCGCCCGGACAGGGGGCGAATGAGCAGTTCTTC. This codes for CASSQDSPGQGANEQFF.

This chain connects TRBV6-6 to TRBJ1-3; the D is unclear. CDR3 size: 14 residues. The V and J ends lost 10 bases and 2 bases respectively, with 15 bases between them. Germline V lookup: CDR1 MNHNY, CDR2 SVGAGI (reference sequence). CDR3 nucleotide sequence: TGTGCCACCTACCTCGGGGAGGCTGGAAACACCATATATTTT. It is translated as CATYLGEAGNTIYF.

This clone was observed once. The rearrangement links TRBV27 to TRBJ1-1, with D maybe TRBD1 (6 bases). Deletions cut 5 bases from V and 5 bases from J, with 30 bases between. The germline gives CDR1 MNHEY, CDR2 SMNVEV (reference sequence). The CDR3 totals 19 residues. The CDR3: CASSRKDLFQPRGWTEAFF. CDR3 DNA sequence: TGTGCCAGCAGTCGGAAGGATTTATTCCAACCCAGGGGTTGGACTGAAGCTTTCTTT.

J is TRBJ2-7 and V is TRBV27, with D uncertain. V gave up 3 bases and J gave up 6 bases, with 15 bases separating them. This CDR3 comprises 14 residues. Germline assignment: CDR1 MNHEY and CDR2 SMNVEV (reference sequence). The CDR3 DNA reads as TGTGCCAGCAGTTTGGGCCATGAAGTTGGCGAGCAGTACTTC. Residues: CASSLGHEVGEQYF.